A single sample is the source of the 2 T cell receptor beta chains below, sequenced in a study of blood T cell repertoires in COVID-19. The method was immunoSEQ multiplex PCR; TCRdb's version includes in-frame clones alone and lacks a portion of them. The sample lists approximately 150,000 clones, roughly 89% occurring once. The specimen sequenced was peripheral blood. These receptors all stem from a human donor in a cohort sampled during active COVID-19.

In DNA, the CDR3 is TGTGCCAGCAGCTTAATGGCGGGTGAGGACAATGAGCAGTTCTTC. It encodes CASSLMAGEDNEQFF. The chain employs TRBV7-3 and TRBJ2-1, with D possibly matching TRBD2 (5 bases). This CDR3 is 15 amino acids long. Germline V gene sequence: CDR1 SGHTA, CDR2 FQGTGA. The V gene lost 1 base and the J gene lost 5 bases, with 12 bases spanning the gap.

The V and J genes are TRBV30 and TRBJ1-2; D call uncertain. Germline V lookup: CDR1 GTSNPN, CDR2 SVGIG (reference sequence). CDR3 length: 14 residues. Trimming shortened V by 5 bases and J by 0 bases, and 13 bases separated the two germline ends. CDR3 amino acids: CAWLRTATNYGYTF. The CDR3 DNA reads TGTGCCTGGTTGAGAACAGCCACTAACTATGGCTACACCTTC. Full variable domain (rest looked up from reference TRBV30 and TRBJ1-2): SQTIHQWPATLVQPVGSPLSLECTVEGTSNPNLYWYRQAAGRGLQLLFYSVGIGQISSEVPQNLSASRPQDRQFILSSKKLLLSDSGFYLCAWLRTATNYGYTFGSGTRLTVV.